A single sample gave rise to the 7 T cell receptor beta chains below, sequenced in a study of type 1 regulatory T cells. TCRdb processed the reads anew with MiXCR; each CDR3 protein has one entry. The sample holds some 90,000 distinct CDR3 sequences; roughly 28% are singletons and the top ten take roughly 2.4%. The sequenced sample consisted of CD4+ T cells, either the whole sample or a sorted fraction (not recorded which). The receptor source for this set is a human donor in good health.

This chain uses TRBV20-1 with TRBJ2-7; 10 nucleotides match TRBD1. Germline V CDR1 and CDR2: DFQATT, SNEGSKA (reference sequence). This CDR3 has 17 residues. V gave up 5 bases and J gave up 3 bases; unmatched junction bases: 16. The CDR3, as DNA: TGCAGTGCTGTTAACCGGGACAGGGGCAATTTGGTCTACGAGCAGTACTTC. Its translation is CSAVNRDRGNLVYEQYF.

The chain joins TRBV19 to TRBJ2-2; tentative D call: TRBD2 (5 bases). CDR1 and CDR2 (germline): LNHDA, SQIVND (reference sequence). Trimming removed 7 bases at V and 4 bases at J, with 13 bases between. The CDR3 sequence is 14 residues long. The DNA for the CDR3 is TGTGCCAGTAAAACTGACGGACTCACCGGGGAGCTGTTTTTT. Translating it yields CASKTDGLTGELFF.

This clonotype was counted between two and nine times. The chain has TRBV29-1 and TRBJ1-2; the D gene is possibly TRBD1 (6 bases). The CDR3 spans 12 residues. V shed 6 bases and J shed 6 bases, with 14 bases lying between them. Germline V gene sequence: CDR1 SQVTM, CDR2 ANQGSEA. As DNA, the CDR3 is TGCAGCGTGGAGCCAGGGGCGGATGGCTACACCTTC. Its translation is CSVEPGADGYTF. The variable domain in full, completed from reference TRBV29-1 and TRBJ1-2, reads SAVISQKPSRDICQRGTSLTIQCQVDSQVTMMFWYRQQPGQSLTLIATANQGSEATYESGFVIDKFPISRPNLTFSTLTVSNMSPEDSSIYLCSVEPGADGYTFGSGTRLTVV.

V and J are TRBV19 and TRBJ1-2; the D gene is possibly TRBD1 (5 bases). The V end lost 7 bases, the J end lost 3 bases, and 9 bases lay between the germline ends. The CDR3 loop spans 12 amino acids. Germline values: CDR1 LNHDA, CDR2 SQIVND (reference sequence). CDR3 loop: CASKGTYYGYTF. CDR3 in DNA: TGTGCCAGTAAGGGGACTTACTATGGCTACACCTTC.

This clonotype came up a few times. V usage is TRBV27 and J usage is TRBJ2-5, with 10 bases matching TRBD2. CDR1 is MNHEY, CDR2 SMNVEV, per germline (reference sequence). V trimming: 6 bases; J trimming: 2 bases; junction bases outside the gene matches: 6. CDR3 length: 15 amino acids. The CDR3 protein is CASRKASGGQETQYF. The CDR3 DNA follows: TGTGCCAGCAGAAAGGCTAGCGGGGGACAAGAGACCCAGTACTTC.

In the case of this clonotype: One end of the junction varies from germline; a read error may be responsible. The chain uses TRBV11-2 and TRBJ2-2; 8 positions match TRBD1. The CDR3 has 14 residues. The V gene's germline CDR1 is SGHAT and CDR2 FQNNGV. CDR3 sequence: CASSSNRGTGGLFF. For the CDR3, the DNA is TGTGCCAGCAGCTCAAACAGGGGGACCGGGGGGCTGTTTTTT. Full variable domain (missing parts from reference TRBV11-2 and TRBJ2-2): EAGVAQSPRYKIIEKRQSVAFWCNPISGHATLYWYQQILGQGPKLLIQFQNNGVVDDSQLPKDRFSAERLKGVDSTLKIQPAKLEDSAVYLCASSSNRGTGGLFFGEGSRLTVL.

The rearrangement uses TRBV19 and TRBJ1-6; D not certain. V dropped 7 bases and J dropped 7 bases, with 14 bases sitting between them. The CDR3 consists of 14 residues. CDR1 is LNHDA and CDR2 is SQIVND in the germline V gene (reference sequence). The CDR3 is CASTEMGGNSPLHF. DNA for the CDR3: TGTGCCAGTACCGAGATGGGAGGGAATTCACCCCTCCACTTT.